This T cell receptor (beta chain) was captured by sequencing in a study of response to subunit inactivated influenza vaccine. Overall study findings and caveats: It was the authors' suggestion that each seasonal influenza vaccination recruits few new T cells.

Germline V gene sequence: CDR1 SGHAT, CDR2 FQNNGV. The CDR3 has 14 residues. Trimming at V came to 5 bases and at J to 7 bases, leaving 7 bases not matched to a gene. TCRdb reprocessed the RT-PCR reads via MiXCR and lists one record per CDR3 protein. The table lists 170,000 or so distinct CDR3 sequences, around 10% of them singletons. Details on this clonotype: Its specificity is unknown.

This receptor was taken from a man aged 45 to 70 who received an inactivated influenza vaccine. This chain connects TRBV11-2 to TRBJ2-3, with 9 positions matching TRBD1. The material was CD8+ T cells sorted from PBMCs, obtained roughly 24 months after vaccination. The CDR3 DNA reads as TGTGCCAGCAGCGGGGGACAGGGTATCCATACGCAGTATTTT. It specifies CASSGGQGIHTQYF.